Following are 23 T cell receptor beta chains from one sample sequenced in a study of shared clonotypes between healthy human individuals. Repertoires were generated with immunoSEQ multiplex PCR, while TCRdb's copy carries only in-frame clones and drops some. The sample yields hundreds of thousands of clones, around 72% seen once. Sequencing was performed on memory CD4+ T cells sorted from blood. Indicated subset: CD45RA-negative fraction. The receptors derive from a woman in her 30s in good health.

The gene calls are TRBV19 and TRBJ1-2; TRBD1 matches 7 bases. Trimming removed 3 bases from V and 6 bases from J; junction bases left unmatched: 7. Germline CDR1 reads LNHDA; CDR2 reads SQIVND (reference sequence). The CDR3 is 14 amino acids. DNA for the CDR3: TGTGCCAGTAGTATCTGGCAGGGGGACGATGGCTACACCTTC. Translated: CASSIWQGDDGYTF.

The chain couples TRBV7-2 to TRBJ2-3, with a possible D match to TRBD2 (5 bases). The V end lost 5 bases, the J end lost 6 bases, and 9 bases lay between the germline ends. CDR3 size: 12 residues. Germline lookup yields CDR1 SGHTA and CDR2 FQGNSA. CDR3 nucleotide sequence: TGTGCCAGCAGCCACGGGAAGGATACGCAGTATTTT. This encodes CASSHGKDTQYF.

The chain couples TRBV5-5 to TRBJ2-1; D perhaps matches TRBD1 (6 bases). Between the trimmed V and J ends, which lost 0 bases and 0 bases, there was a span of 7 bases. The CDR3 is 15 residues long. The V gene's germline CDR1 is SGHKS and CDR2 YYEKEE (reference sequence). The CDR3: CASSLGGRSYNEQFF. CDR3 coding DNA: TGTGCCAGCAGCTTGGGGGGGCGCTCCTACAATGAGCAGTTCTTC.

J is TRBJ2-3 and V is TRBV18, with D unclear. From germline, CDR1 is KGHSH and CDR2 LQKENI. Trimming cost V 4 bases and J 3 bases, with 11 bases left between them. This CDR3 is 14 amino acids long. The CDR3 loop reads CASSRQAGTDTQYF. The DNA for the CDR3 is TGTGCCAGCTCACGCCAGGCCGGGACAGATACGCAGTATTTT.

This clone was picked up a small number of times. This sequence joins TRBV7-9 and TRBJ2-2, with 8 bases aligning to TRBD1. Germline V CDR1 and CDR2: SEHNR, FQNEAQ (reference sequence). Trimming took 5 bases from V and 6 from J; bases not matched to a gene: 11. The CDR3 spans 16 residues. CDR3 nucleotides: TGTGCCAGCAGCGAGCTCCGGACAGGGTCTTCCGGGGAGCTGTTTTTT. Translation gives CASSELRTGSSGELFF. Full variable domain (remainder filled in from reference TRBV7-9 and TRBJ2-2): DTGVSQNPRHKITKRGQNVTFRCDPISEHNRLYWYRQTLGQGPEFLTYFQNEAQLEKSRLLSDRFSAERPKGSFSTLEIQRTEQGDSAMYLCASSELRTGSSGELFFGEGSRLTVL.

This clone has ten or more counts. V gene TRBV5-8 combines with J gene TRBJ1-4; D remains unclear. Germline V gene sequence: CDR1 SGHTS, CDR2 YDEGEE. The V end was cut by 0 bases, the J end by 10 bases, with 10 bases between. The CDR3 has 13 residues. The DNA of the CDR3 is TGTGCCAGCAGCTTGGTCCACACACCAAAACTGTTTTTT. It is translated as CASSLVHTPKLFF.

V gene TRBV6-6 combines with J gene TRBJ2-7, with D perhaps TRBD1 (6 bases). The CDR3 is made up of 13 amino acids. Trimming pared 5 bases from V and 6 bases from J, leaving 14 bases between. Germline assignment: CDR1 MNHNY and CDR2 SVGAGI (reference sequence). CDR3 residues: CASSQLQQGEQYF. CDR3 DNA: TGTGCCAGCAGTCAGCTCCAACAGGGCGAGCAGTACTTC.

This chain joins TRBV28 and TRBJ1-3, with 7 positions matching TRBD1. This CDR3 comprises 17 residues. CDR1 is MDHEN and CDR2 is SYDVKM in the germline V gene. V dropped 6 bases and J dropped 1; count of bases not matched to a gene: 12. This chain's CDR3 is CASRVNRGSDSGNTIYF. In nucleotides, the CDR3 is TGTGCCAGCAGGGTCAACAGGGGATCTGATTCTGGAAACACCATATATTTT.

The chain combines TRBV27 with TRBJ1-1, with D uncertain. Deletions cut 3 bases from V and 1 base from J, with 9 bases between. CDR1 and CDR2 (germline): MNHEY, SMNVEV (reference sequence). This CDR3 region has 14 residues. Here the CDR3 reads CASSFFGGNTEAFF. Written as DNA, the CDR3 is TGTGCCAGCAGTTTTTTCGGCGGGAACACTGAAGCTTTCTTT.

This clone was counted once. Since a much larger clone is just one base distant, this may be a read error. The V and J genes are TRBV2 and TRBJ2-7, with D perhaps matching TRBD1 or TRBD2 (6 bases each). The length of the CDR3 is 14 residues. Germline V lookup: CDR1 SNHLY, CDR2 FYNNEI. Between the trimmed V and J ends, which lost 5 bases and 2 bases, there was a span of 13 bases. The CDR3 nucleotides are TGTGCCAGCAGTCCAGGGGCGGGGACCTACGAGCAGTACTTC. Translated, it gives CASSPGAGTYEQYF.

This chain connects TRBV2 to TRBJ2-3, with 8 bases matching TRBD1. CDR3 length equals 14 residues. J was trimmed by 5 bases and V by 7 bases; bases with no gene match: 8. The germline V gene encodes CDR1 SNHLY and CDR2 FYNNEI. The CDR3 region has the DNA TGTGCCAGCACCAGAGACAGGGGAATAGATACGCAGTATTTT. This sequence encodes CASTRDRGIDTQYF.

The V call is TRBV19, the J call TRBJ2-2; weak D call: TRBD1 (6 bases). Trimming cost V 9 bases and J 4 bases, with 18 bases left between them. The CDR3 consists of 15 residues. From germline, CDR1 is LNHDA and CDR2 SQIVND (reference sequence). The CDR3 spells CASASGTRRTGELFF. For the CDR3, the DNA is TGTGCCAGCGCTTCCGGGACACGTCGCACCGGGGAGCTGTTTTTT.

This chain uses TRBV5-1 with TRBJ2-5; D possibly corresponds to TRBD1 (5 bases). Germline CDR1 is SGHRS and CDR2 is YFSETQ. The ends were cut back, 7 bases at V and 3 bases at J, with 13 bases in the middle. This CDR3 is built from 13 residues. CDR3 sequence: CASGFQGEETQYF. In DNA, the CDR3 is TGCGCCAGCGGTTTCCAAGGGGAAGAGACCCAGTACTTC.

CDR3 in DNA: TGTGCCAGCAGTGAAACCACAGGGGCGAAAAACATTCAGTACTTC. Amino acids: CASSETTGAKNIQYF. This rearrangement joins TRBV25-1 to TRBJ2-4, with 7 nucleotides matching TRBD1. CDR3 size: 15 residues. Germline V gene data show CDR1 as MGHDK and CDR2 as SYGVNS. The trim removed 2 bases at V and 4 bases at J, leaving 5 bases unmatched.

The rearrangement links TRBV5-1 to TRBJ2-3; no clear D. Deletions cut 0 bases from V and 0 bases from J, with 5 bases between. CDR1 SGHRS and CDR2 YFSETQ come from the germline V gene. The CDR3 totals 14 residues. The CDR3 region has the DNA TGCGCCAGCAGCTTGGTGTCCAGCACAGATACGCAGTATTTT. Translation gives CASSLVSSTDTQYF.

Regarding this clone: A far larger clone is only one base removed, so a read error is likely. Other DNA sequences in this specimen translate into the identical CDR3. J is TRBJ2-5 and V is TRBV5-6; D gene uncertain. Germline V lookup: CDR1 SGHDT, CDR2 YYEEEE. The CDR3 has 13 amino acids. V was clipped by 2 bases and J by 1 base, with 6 bases between them. The chain's CDR3 is CASSLVGQETQYF. In DNA, the CDR3 is TGTGCCAGCAGCTTAGTAGGCCAAGAGACCCAGTACTTC.

This clone was recorded only once. The V and J genes are TRBV28 and TRBJ2-3, with 7 bases matching TRBD1. The CDR3 contains 16 residues. The J segment lost 1 base and the V segment lost 4 bases, leaving 8 bases of the junction unmatched. Germline loops: CDR1 MDHEN, CDR2 SYDVKM. Here the CDR3 DNA reads TGTGCCAGCAGTTCCCACTCCGGGACAGGCACAGATACGCAGTATTTT. It encodes CASSSHSGTGTDTQYF.

The chain joins TRBV28 to TRBJ1-5, with a weak D call TRBD1 (5 bases). The germline gives CDR1 MDHEN, CDR2 SYDVKM. V lost 6 bases and J lost 0, with 12 bases in between. This CDR3 contains 15 residues. The CDR3 DNA reads as TGTGCCAGCAGCGTCAGGGAGGCTAGCAATCAGCCCCAGCATTTT. It yields the protein CASSVREASNQPQHF.

This sequence joins TRBV7-9 and TRBJ2-3; 9 bases fit TRBD1. CDR1 and CDR2 from the germline V gene are SEHNR and FQNEAQ (reference sequence). V trimming: 1 base; J trimming: 3 bases; junction bases outside the gene matches: 5. The CDR3 is made up of 16 amino acids. Written as DNA, the CDR3 is TGTGCCAGCAGCTTAGATGTACAGGGGGCTACAGATACGCAGTATTTT. This encodes CASSLDVQGATDTQYF.

This clone was observed a few times. V gene TRBV27 combines with J gene TRBJ2-6; no definite D call. V was cut by 5 bases and J by 1 base, with 9 bases left in between. The germline V gene has CDR1 MNHEY and CDR2 SMNVEV (reference sequence). The length of the CDR3 is 15 residues. The CDR3 sequence is CASSPKPSGANVLTF. The CDR3 DNA reads TGTGCCAGCAGTCCTAAACCTTCTGGGGCCAACGTCCTGACTTTC.

This clone was picked up many times. The chain combines TRBV6-1 with TRBJ2-7, with a tentative D call TRBD1 (6 bases). V was pared by 7 bases and J by 3 bases, with 13 bases between. The germline CDR1 and CDR2 sequences are MNHNS and SASEGT. The CDR3 has 13 residues. CDR3 DNA: TGTGCCAGCATTACGGACAGAGGCTACGAGCAGTACTTC. Translation: CASITDRGYEQYF.

Concerning this clone itself: At the DNA level, this CDR3 is encoded by other sequences in the same sample as well. This sequence joins TRBV18 and TRBJ1-2; a weak D match, TRBD1 (5 bases). This CDR3 contains 13 residues. CDR1 is KGHSH, CDR2 LQKENI, per germline. Trimming stripped 3 bases from V and 2 bases from J, with 7 bases between. The CDR3 region has the DNA TGTGCCAGCTCACCTGACAGAAACTATGGCTACACCTTC. It translates to CASSPDRNYGYTF. The full variable domain, in which reference TRBV18 and TRBJ1-2 provide the parts outside the CDR3, is NAGVMQNPRHLVRRRGQEARLRCSPMKGHSHVYWYRQLPEEGLKFMVYLQKENIIDESGMPKERFSAEFPKEGPSILRIQQVVRGDSAAYFCASSPDRNYGYTFGSGTRLTVV.

The rearrangement links TRBV28 to TRBJ2-3; D unresolved. Per the germline V gene, CDR1 is MDHEN and CDR2 is SYDVKM. The CDR3 spans 16 residues. Trimming removed 2 bases at V and 0 bases at J, with 12 bases between. CDR3 amino acids: CASSLPVRQSTDTQYF. CDR3 DNA: TGTGCCAGCAGTTTACCGGTTAGGCAGAGCACAGATACGCAGTATTTT.